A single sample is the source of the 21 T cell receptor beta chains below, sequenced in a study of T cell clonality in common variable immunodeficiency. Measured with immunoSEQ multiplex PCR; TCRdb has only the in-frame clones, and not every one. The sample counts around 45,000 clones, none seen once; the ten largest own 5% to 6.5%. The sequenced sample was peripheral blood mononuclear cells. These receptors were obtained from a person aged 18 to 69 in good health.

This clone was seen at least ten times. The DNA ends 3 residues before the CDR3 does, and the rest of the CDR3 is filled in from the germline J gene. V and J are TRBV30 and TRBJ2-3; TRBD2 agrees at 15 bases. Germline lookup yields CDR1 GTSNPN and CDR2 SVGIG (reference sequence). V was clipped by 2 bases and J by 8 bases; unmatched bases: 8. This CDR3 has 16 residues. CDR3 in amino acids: CAWSPKGLAGGGTQYF. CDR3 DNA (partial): TGTGCCTGGAGTCCTAAGGGACTAGCGGGGGGAGGTACG.

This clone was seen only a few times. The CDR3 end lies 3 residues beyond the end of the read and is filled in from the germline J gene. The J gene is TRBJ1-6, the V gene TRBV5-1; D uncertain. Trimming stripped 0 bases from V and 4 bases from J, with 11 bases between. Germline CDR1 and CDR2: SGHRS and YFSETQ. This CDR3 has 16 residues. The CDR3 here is CASSLAGRRYNSPLHF. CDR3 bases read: TGCGCCAGCAGCTTGGCCGGTCGGCGGTATAATTCACCC. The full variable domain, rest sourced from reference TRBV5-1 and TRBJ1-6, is KAGVTQTPRYLIKTRGQQVTLSCSPISGHRSVSWYQQTPGQGLQFLFEYFSETQRNKGNFPGRFSGRQFSNSRSEMNVSTLELGDSALYLCASSLAGRRYNSPLHFGNGTRLTVT.

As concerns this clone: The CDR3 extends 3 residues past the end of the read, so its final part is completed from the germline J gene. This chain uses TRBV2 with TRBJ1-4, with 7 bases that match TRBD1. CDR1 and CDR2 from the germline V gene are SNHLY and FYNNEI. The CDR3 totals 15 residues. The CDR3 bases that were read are TGTGCCAGCAGTGGCCTGGCAGGGGGTAATTCACCA. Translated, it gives CASSGLAGGNSP. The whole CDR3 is CASSGLAGGNSPLFF.

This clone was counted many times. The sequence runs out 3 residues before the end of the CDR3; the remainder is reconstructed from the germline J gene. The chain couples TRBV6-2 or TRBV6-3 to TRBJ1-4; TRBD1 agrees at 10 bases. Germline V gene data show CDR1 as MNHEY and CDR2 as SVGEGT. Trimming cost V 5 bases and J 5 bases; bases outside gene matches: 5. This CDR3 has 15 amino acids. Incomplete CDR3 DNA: TGTGCCAGCAGTCCCGGGACAGGGGTCAATGAAAAA. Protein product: CASSPGTGVNEK. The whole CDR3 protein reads CASSPGTGVNEKLFF.

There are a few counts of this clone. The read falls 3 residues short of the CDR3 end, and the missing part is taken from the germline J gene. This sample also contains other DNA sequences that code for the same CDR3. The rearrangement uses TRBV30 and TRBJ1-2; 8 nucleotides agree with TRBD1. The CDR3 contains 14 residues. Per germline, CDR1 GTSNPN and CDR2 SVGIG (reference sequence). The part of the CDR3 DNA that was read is TGTGCCTGGAGTGGTCGACAGGGGACCTACGAC. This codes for CAWSGRQGTYD. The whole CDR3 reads CAWSGRQGTYDYTF.

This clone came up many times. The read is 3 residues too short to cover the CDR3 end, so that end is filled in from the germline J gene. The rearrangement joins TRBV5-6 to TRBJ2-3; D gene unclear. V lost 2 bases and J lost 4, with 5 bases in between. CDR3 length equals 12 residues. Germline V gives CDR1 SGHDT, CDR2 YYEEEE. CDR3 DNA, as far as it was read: TGTGCCAGCAGCTTCTCCGCAGATACG. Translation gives CASSFSADT. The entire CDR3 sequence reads CASSFSADTQYF.

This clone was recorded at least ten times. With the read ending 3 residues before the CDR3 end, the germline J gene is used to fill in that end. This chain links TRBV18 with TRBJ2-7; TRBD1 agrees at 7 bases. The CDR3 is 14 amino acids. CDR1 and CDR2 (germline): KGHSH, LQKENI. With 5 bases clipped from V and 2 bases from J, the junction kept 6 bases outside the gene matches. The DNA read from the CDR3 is TGTGCCAGCTCATCCAGACAGGGCCCCTACGAG. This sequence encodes CASSSRQGPYE. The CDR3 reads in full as CASSSRQGPYEQYF.

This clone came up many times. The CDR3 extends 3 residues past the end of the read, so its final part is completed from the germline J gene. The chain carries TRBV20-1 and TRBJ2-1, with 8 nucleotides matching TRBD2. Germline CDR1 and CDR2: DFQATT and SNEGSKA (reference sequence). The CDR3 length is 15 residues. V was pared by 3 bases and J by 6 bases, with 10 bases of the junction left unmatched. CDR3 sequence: CSASDRAGASNEQFF. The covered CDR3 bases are TGCAGTGCTAGTGATAGAGCGGGGGCGAGCAATGAG.

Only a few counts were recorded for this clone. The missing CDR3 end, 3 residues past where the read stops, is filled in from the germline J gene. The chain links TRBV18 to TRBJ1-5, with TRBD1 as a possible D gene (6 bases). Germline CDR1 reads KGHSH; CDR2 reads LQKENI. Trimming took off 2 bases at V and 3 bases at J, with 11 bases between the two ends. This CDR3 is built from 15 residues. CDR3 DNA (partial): TGTGCCAGCTCACCATCTAACAGGGACAATCAGCCC. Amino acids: CASSPSNRDNQP. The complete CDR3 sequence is CASSPSNRDNQPQHF.

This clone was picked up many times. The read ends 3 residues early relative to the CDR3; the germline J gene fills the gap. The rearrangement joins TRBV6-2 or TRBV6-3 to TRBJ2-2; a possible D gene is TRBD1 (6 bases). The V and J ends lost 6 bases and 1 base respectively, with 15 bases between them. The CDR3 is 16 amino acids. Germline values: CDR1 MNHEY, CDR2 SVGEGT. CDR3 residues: CASRTLKGGNTGELFF. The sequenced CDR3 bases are TGTGCCAGCAGAACCTTAAAAGGGGGGAACACCGGGGAG.

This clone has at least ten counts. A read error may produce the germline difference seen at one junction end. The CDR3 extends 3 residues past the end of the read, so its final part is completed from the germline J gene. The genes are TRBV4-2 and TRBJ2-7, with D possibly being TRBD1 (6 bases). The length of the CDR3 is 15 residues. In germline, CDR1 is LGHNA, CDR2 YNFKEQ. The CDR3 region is CASSQATDSYYEQYF. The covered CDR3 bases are TGCGCCAGCAGCCAAGCAACGGACAGTTACTACGAG.

CDR3 DNA, as far as it was read: TGTGCCAGCAGCCCCCGACTACCGATAAACAATGAG. Translation: CASSPRLPINNE. In full, the CDR3 is CASSPRLPINNEQFF. The genes are TRBV7-2 and TRBJ2-1; the D gene is possibly TRBD2 (5 bases). The CDR3 end falls 3 residues outside the read, so it is completed with the germline J gene. V was cut by 5 bases and J by 5 bases, with 16 bases left in between. CDR1 is SGHTA and CDR2 is FQGNSA in the germline V gene. CDR3 length equals 15 residues.

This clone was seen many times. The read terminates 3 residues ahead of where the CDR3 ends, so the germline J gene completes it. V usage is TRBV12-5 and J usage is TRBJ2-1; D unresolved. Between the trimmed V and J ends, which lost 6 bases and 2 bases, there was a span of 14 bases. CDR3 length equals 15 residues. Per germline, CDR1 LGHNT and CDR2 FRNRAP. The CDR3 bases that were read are TGTGCTAGTGGCCAGAGCTATAGGGCCTACAATGAG. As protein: CASGQSYRAYNE. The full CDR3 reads CASGQSYRAYNEQFF.

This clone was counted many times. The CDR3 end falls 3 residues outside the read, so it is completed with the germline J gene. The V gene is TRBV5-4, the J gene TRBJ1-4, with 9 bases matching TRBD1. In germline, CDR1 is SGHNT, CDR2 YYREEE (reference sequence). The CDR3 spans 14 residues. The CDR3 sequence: CASSLDRGGSPLFF. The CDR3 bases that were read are TGTGCCAGCAGCCTGGACAGGGGAGGGTCACCA.

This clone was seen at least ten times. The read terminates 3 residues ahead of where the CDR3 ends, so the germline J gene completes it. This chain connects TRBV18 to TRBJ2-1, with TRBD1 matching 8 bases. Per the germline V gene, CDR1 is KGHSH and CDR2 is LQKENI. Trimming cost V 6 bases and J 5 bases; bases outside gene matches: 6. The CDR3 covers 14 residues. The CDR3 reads CASSDRGDNNEQFF. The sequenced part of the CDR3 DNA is TGTGCCAGCTCCGACAGGGGTGACAACAATGAG. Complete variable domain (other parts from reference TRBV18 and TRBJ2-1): NAGVMQNPRHLVRRRGQEARLRCSPMKGHSHVYWYRQLPEEGLKFMVYLQKENIIDESGMPKERFSAEFPKEGPSILRIQQVVRGDSAAYFCASSDRGDNNEQFFGPGTRLTVL.

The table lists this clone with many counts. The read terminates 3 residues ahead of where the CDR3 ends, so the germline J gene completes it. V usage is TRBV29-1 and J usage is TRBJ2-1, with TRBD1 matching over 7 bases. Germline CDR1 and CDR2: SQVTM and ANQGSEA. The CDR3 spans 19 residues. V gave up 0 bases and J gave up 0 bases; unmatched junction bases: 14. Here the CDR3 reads CSVEDTGQVVISSYNEQFF. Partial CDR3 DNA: TGCAGCGTTGAAGACACAGGACAGGTCGTAATTAGCTCCTACAATGAG.

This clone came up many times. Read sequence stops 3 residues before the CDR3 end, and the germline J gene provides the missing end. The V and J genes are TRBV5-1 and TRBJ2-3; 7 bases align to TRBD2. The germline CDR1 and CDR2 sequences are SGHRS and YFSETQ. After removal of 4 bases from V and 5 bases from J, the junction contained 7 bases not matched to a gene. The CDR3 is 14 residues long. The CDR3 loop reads CASSKSGAIDTQYF. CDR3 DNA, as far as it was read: TGCGCCAGCAGCAAGAGCGGGGCTATAGATACG.

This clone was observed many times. The CDR3 protein is CASSDGLQTHRATNEKLFF. The covered CDR3 bases are TGCGCCAGCAGCGACGGACTCCAAACCCACAGGGCGACTAATGAAAAA. This chain connects TRBV5-1 to TRBJ1-4, with D maybe TRBD1 (6 bases). From the germline J gene comes the end of the CDR3, since the read stops 3 residues before it. In germline, CDR1 is SGHRS, CDR2 YFSETQ. This CDR3 has 19 residues. Trimming stripped 4 bases from V and 2 bases from J, with 24 bases between.

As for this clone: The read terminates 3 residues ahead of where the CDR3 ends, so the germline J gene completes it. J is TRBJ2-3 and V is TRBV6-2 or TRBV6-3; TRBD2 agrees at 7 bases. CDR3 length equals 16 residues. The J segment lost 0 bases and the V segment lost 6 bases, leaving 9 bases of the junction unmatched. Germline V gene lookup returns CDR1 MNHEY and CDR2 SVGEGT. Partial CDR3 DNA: TGTGCCAGCAGCCCCTATGGGCGGGAGAGCACAGATACG. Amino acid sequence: CASSPYGRESTDT. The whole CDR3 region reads CASSPYGRESTDTQYF.

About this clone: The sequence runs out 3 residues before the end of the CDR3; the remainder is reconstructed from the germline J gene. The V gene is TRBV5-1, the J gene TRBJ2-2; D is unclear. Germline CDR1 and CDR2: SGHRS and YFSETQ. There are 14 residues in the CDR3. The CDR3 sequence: CASSSATYNSPLFF. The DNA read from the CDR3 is TGCGCCAGCAGCTCCGCCACCTATAATTCACCG. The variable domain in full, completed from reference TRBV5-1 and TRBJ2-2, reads KAGVTQTPRYLIKTRGQQVTLSCSPISGHRSVSWYQQTPGQGLQFLFEYFSETQRNKGNFPGRFSGRQFSNSRSEMNVSTLELGDSALYLCASSSATYNSPLFFGEGSRLTVL.

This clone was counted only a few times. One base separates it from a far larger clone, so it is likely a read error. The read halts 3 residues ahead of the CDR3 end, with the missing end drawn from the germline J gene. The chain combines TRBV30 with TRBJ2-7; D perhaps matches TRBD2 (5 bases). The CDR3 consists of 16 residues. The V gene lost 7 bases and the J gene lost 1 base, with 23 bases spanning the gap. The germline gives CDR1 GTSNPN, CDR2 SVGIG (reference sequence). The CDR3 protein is CASRVNQTGKSYEQYF. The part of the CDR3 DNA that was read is TGTGCCTCGAGAGTGAACCAGACGGGGAAGTCCTACGAG.